This T cell receptor (beta chain) was found in a study of CD8+ T cells in alopecia areata. General observations from the study: Having just one nonresponder leaves the connection between baseline CD8+ expansion and response unresolved.

V was pared by 6 bases and J by 5 bases, with 7 bases between. CDR3 size: 11 residues. Germline-derived CDR1 and CDR2 are MNHEY and SVGAGI. Note on this clone: Its antigen is currently unknown.

Following extraction, RNA underwent reverse transcription to cDNA, which served as the sequencing template. TCRdb keeps only in-frame clones here, not all; method: immunoSEQ multiplex PCR. The sample has around 200,000 clones, 50% to 60% seen once; the top ten hold approximately 0.63%. Documented treatment: oral pan-JAK inhibitor, 5-10 mg twice daily. The origin of this receptor is a human donor with alopecia areata. The specimen comprised CD4+ T cells sorted from blood, sampled at week 4, from a patient treated with tofacitinib. The chain joins TRBV6-5 to TRBJ1-2; D may be TRBD1 (6 bases). The CDR3, as DNA: TGTGCCAGCAGACAGGGATATGGCTACACCTTC. It codes for CASRQGYGYTF.